This T cell receptor beta chain was profiled in a study of cytomegalovirus exposure and HLA in healthy donors. Study conclusions and caveats: It was found in a later analysis that first-cohort TCR clusters tended to co-occur in the approximately 120 validation repertoires. Specific recognition of CMV antigens was confirmed in vitro for a few chains (all CMV-associated). Cytomegalovirus association was listed for 164 TCR beta chains.

Profiling relied on immunoSEQ multiplex PCR, and the TCRdb table lists in-frame clones only, not all of them. Of roughly 330,000 clones listed, around 90% are singletons. This clone was observed once. Its target is not known. Trimming removed 7 bases from V and 5 bases from J, with 15 bases in between. There are 14 residues in the CDR3. CDR1 and CDR2 (germline): MDHEN, SYDVKM. The chain carries TRBV28 and TRBJ2-1, with D possibly TRBD1 on 6 matching bases. Specimen: PBMCs. This TCR was sampled from a woman in her 30s in good health and CMV-seropositive. This CDR3 reads CASMLIGGDNEQFF. The CDR3 nucleotides read TGTGCCAGCATGCTGATAGGGGGAGACAATGAGCAGTTCTTC.